This paragraph reports one TCR beta chain. This specimen belongs to a study of cytomegalovirus exposure and HLA in healthy donors. CDR1 SGDLS and CDR2 YYNGEE come from the germline V gene. This CDR3 spans 20 amino acids. V was pared by 2 bases and J by 3 bases, with 16 bases of the junction left unmatched. The PCR made use of 60 Vbeta and 13 Jbeta primers. Measured with immunoSEQ multiplex PCR; TCRdb has only the in-frame clones, and not every one. This table has fewer than 250,000 clones, approximately 83% appearing once. This clonotype originated in a woman between 50 and 59 years old in good health and CMV-seropositive. Sequencing was performed on PBMCs. The J gene is TRBJ2-6, the V gene TRBV9; 8 positions agree with TRBD1. The CDR3 loop reads CASSVRRTGWGSRGANVLTF. DNA of the CDR3: TGTGCCAGCAGCGTTAGACGGACAGGGTGGGGCTCTCGTGGGGCCAACGTCCTGACTTTC.